Listed here are 25 T cell receptor beta chains from one sample, sequenced in a study of CD8+ T cells in alopecia areata. RNA extraction and reverse transcription yielded cDNA as sequencing template. Assay: immunoSEQ multiplex PCR; the TCRdb copy retains only in-frame clones and omits some. The sample includes approximately 150,000 clones, roughly 60% of them seen just once. Treatment reported: oral pan-JAK inhibitor, 5-10 mg twice daily. This sample comprised CD4+ T cells sorted from blood, obtained at approximately week 56, from a patient treated with tofacitinib. The receptors come from a human donor with alopecia areata.

This clone appeared a few times. Other DNA variants within this sample encode the same CDR3. V usage is TRBV2 and J usage is TRBJ2-5; D might be TRBD2 (6 bases). Germline values: CDR1 SNHLY, CDR2 FYNNEI. With 6 bases removed from V and 0 bases from J, the gap between germline ends came to 8 bases. The CDR3 consists of 13 residues. Written as DNA, the CDR3 is TGTGCCAGCAGCCGGGACTACCAAGAGACCCAGTACTTC. Translation: CASSRDYQETQYF. Looking up the rest from reference TRBV2 and TRBJ2-5 gives the full variable domain: EPEVTQTPSHQVTQMGQEVILRCVPISNHLYFYWYRQILGQKVEFLVSFYNNEISEKSEIFDDQFSVERPDGSNFTLKIRSTKLEDSAMYFCASSRDYQETQYFGPGTRLLVL.

In its sample, this clone was seen once. The genes are TRBV4-1 and TRBJ2-3; 12 nucleotides line up with TRBD2. The CDR3 is 17 residues long. Losses at the gene ends were 0 bases for V and 6 bases for J; bases not matched to a gene: 7. Germline V gives CDR1 MGHRA, CDR2 YSYEKL. The CDR3 protein is CASSQDWASGGVDTQYF. The CDR3 bases are TGCGCCAGCAGCCAAGATTGGGCTAGCGGGGGGGTGGATACGCAGTATTTT.

The chain uses TRBV5-8 and TRBJ2-7; TRBD2 agrees at 9 bases. CDR3 length: 20 residues. J was trimmed by 1 base and V by 3 bases; bases with no gene match: 20. Germline values: CDR1 SGHTS, CDR2 YDEGEE. In DNA form, the CDR3 reads TGTGCCAGCAGCTCTACCCCGGTAAGACTAGCGGCGATCATGTCCTACGAGCAGTACTTC. It codes for CASSSTPVRLAAIMSYEQYF.

This clone occurred a few times. The V and J genes are TRBV10-2 and TRBJ2-7; D is possibly TRBD1 or TRBD2 (5 bases each). Trimming took 7 bases from V and 2 from J, leaving 12 bases between them. Germline V gene data show CDR1 as WSHSY and CDR2 as SAAADI. This CDR3 contains 13 residues. Here the CDR3 DNA reads TGCGCCAGCACCGGGACCTACGCCTACGAGCAGTACTTC. This encodes CASTGTYAYEQYF.

The chain has TRBV7-8 and TRBJ1-2; 10 bases map to TRBD1. CDR1 is SGHVS, CDR2 FQNEAQ, per germline. CDR3 length: 14 residues. V dropped 5 bases and J dropped 4; count of bases not matched to a gene: 4. The CDR3: CASSPGQGGYGYTF. The DNA for the CDR3 is TGTGCCAGCAGCCCTGGACAGGGGGGCTATGGCTACACCTTC.

This chain links TRBV29-1 with TRBJ2-3; D not resolved. The CDR3 totals 11 residues. With 3 bases removed from V and 4 bases from J, the gap between germline ends came to 5 bases. CDR1 and CDR2 (germline): SQVTM, ANQGSEA. CDR3 DNA: TGCAGCGTTGACCGGTCAGATACGCAGTATTTT. It translates to CSVDRSDTQYF.

The genes are TRBV7-8 and TRBJ1-6; possibly TRBD1 for D (6 bases). The V gene lost 5 bases and the J gene lost 5 bases, with 13 bases spanning the gap. Germline V gene data show CDR1 as SGHVS and CDR2 as FQNEAQ. The CDR3 length is 15 residues. The CDR3: CASSPSAGDNSPLHF. The CDR3, as DNA: TGTGCCAGCAGCCCGTCTGCAGGGGATAATTCACCCCTCCACTTT.

This rearrangement joins TRBV30 to TRBJ1-5, with D possibly matching TRBD1 (5 bases). Germline V gene lookup returns CDR1 GTSNPN and CDR2 SVGIG (reference sequence). CDR3 length: 14 amino acids. Trimming removed 1 base from V and 4 bases from J, with 11 bases in between. CDR3: CAWSGEGPNQPQHF. DNA of the CDR3: TGTGCCTGGAGTGGAGAGGGACCTAATCAGCCCCAGCATTTT.

This chain links TRBV6-5 with TRBJ1-2; possible D gene TRBD1, 5 bases. Trimming removed 2 bases from V and 8 bases from J, with 15 bases in between. Germline CDR1 and CDR2: MNHEY and SVGAGI. This CDR3 has 14 residues. CDR3 loop: CASSYDGARRGYTF. In DNA, the CDR3 is TGTGCCAGCAGTTACGACGGGGCTCGGCGCGGCTACACCTTC.

The chain employs TRBV4-2 and TRBJ2-7; 9 bases align to TRBD2. The CDR3 spans 17 residues. The V and J ends lost 0 bases and 6 bases, in that order; junction bases with no gene match: 12. Germline loops: CDR1 LGHNA, CDR2 YNFKEQ. CDR3 in DNA: TGTGCCAGCAGCCAAGATCGTGGAGCGGGGGGCGCTGGCGAGCAGTACTTC. This sequence encodes CASSQDRGAGGAGEQYF.

This clone was counted only a few times. This chain links TRBV29-1 with TRBJ2-3; D gene ambiguous. This CDR3 has 13 residues. V was cut by 1 base and J by 2 bases, with 7 bases left in between. Germline-derived CDR1 and CDR2 are SQVTM and ANQGSEA. The CDR3 nucleotides read TGCAGCGTTGAAGTTAGGTACACAGATACGCAGTATTTT. Residues: CSVEVRYTDTQYF.

The CDR3 sequence: CASSFYGELFF. In DNA form, the CDR3 reads TGTGCCAGCAGTTTCTACGGGGAGCTGTTTTTT. This sequence joins TRBV27 and TRBJ2-2; D uncertain. CDR1 MNHEY and CDR2 SMNVEV come from the germline V gene (reference sequence). Between the trimmed V and J ends, which lost 3 bases and 7 bases, there was a span of 3 bases. This CDR3 contains 11 residues.

This chain connects TRBV4-1 to TRBJ2-3; maybe TRBD2 (6 bases). The CDR3 has 15 residues. Germline V gene sequence: CDR1 MGHRA, CDR2 YSYEKL. The ends were cut back, 0 bases at V and 4 bases at J, with 11 bases in the middle. For the CDR3, the DNA is TGCGCCAGCAGCCAAGATATCGGCGGGGCAGATACGCAGTATTTT. Protein sequence: CASSQDIGGADTQYF.

The chain recombines TRBV29-1 with TRBJ2-3, with D unresolved. The CDR3 is 12 amino acids. Germline values: CDR1 SQVTM, CDR2 ANQGSEA. V was pared by 6 bases and J by 4 bases, with 11 bases between. For the CDR3, the DNA is TGCAGCGTCCGACCTGAACCAGATACGCAGTATTTT. This gives the protein CSVRPEPDTQYF.

This sequence joins TRBV19 and TRBJ2-3; D remains ambiguous. V shed 3 bases and J shed 0 bases, with 16 bases lying between them. The CDR3 totals 17 residues. CDR1 and CDR2 (germline): LNHDA, SQIVND (reference sequence). The CDR3 loop is CASSIGRWASSTDTQYF. CDR3 DNA: TGTGCCAGTAGTATCGGACGATGGGCATCTAGCACAGATACGCAGTATTTT.

This rearrangement joins TRBV30 to TRBJ1-5; weak D call: TRBD1 (5 bases). The V end lost 0 bases, the J end lost 11 bases, and 11 bases lay between the germline ends. Per the germline V gene, CDR1 is GTSNPN and CDR2 is SVGIG (reference sequence). The CDR3 consists of 12 residues. DNA of the CDR3: TGTGCCTGGAGTGTACTGGGGGGAGCCCAGCATTTT. Its translation: CAWSVLGGAQHF.

Notes on this clone: This sample includes further DNA sequences coding for the same CDR3. The gene calls are TRBV11-2 and TRBJ2-5; no clear D. Trimming took off 1 base at V and 4 bases at J, with 1 base between the two ends. Germline CDR1 SGHAT, CDR2 FQNNGV. The CDR3 covers 11 residues. The CDR3 region has the DNA TGTGCCAGCAGCTTAGGAGAGACCCAGTACTTC. It encodes CASSLGETQYF.

This clone was counted a single time. The chain is built from TRBV18 and TRBJ2-7; 10 nucleotides match TRBD2. This CDR3 has 16 amino acids. The V segment lost 4 bases and the J segment 2 bases; nucleotides outside the gene matches: 8. The V gene's germline CDR1 is KGHSH and CDR2 LQKENI. CDR3 bases: TGTGCCAGCTCACGGGGTAGCGGGGGGTCCCCCTACGAGCAGTACTTC. It yields the protein CASSRGSGGSPYEQYF. Using reference TRBV18 and TRBJ2-7 for the parts outside the CDR3, the full variable domain is NAGVMQNPRHLVRRRGQEARLRCSPMKGHSHVYWYRQLPEEGLKFMVYLQKENIIDESGMPKERFSAEFPKEGPSILRIQQVVRGDSAAYFCASSRGSGGSPYEQYFGPGTRLTVT.

The chain carries TRBV7-2 and TRBJ2-1, with D possibly TRBD1 on 6 matching bases. V shed 2 bases and J shed 4 bases, with 12 bases lying between them. The CDR3 has 15 residues. Germline CDR1 and CDR2: SGHTA and FQGNSA. The CDR3 DNA reads as TGTGCCAGCAGCTTAAAGGGCAGGGGATACAATGAGCAGTTCTTC. Encoded protein: CASSLKGRGYNEQFF.

This clone turned up a few times. The rearrangement joins TRBV19 to TRBJ2-1; possible D gene TRBD1, 7 bases. The CDR3 is 12 amino acids. The V gene lost 3 bases and the J gene lost 12 bases, with 12 bases spanning the gap. Germline V gene sequence: CDR1 LNHDA, CDR2 SQIVND (reference sequence). The CDR3 is CASSIDRDSQFF. The CDR3 DNA is TGTGCCAGTAGTATTGACAGGGACTCGCAGTTCTTC.

This clone was seen only a few times. The genes are TRBV25-1 and TRBJ1-1; a weak D match, TRBD1 (5 bases). V lost 2 bases to trimming and J lost 4 bases, with 8 bases between them. Per the germline V gene, CDR1 is MGHDK and CDR2 is SYGVNS. This CDR3 is built from 13 residues. This CDR3 reads CASSEAGITEAFF. CDR3 sequence (DNA): TGTGCCAGCAGTGAAGCAGGGATCACTGAAGCTTTCTTT.

This clone was detected only a few times. The chain recombines TRBV7-2 with TRBJ1-1, with D possibly matching TRBD1 (6 bases). CDR3 length equals 13 residues. CDR1 is SGHTA and CDR2 is FQGNSA in the germline V gene. Deletions cut 4 bases from V and 2 bases from J, with 8 bases between. In nucleotides, the CDR3 is TGTGCCAGCAGCTGGGGACAAAACACTGAAGCTTTCTTT. This sequence encodes CASSWGQNTEAFF.

This chain uses TRBV2 with TRBJ2-7; D is uncertain. Per the germline V gene, CDR1 is SNHLY and CDR2 is FYNNEI. The CDR3 has 11 residues. V lost 7 bases to trimming and J lost 3 bases, with 7 bases between them. The CDR3 is CASTSGYEQYF. CDR3 bases: TGTGCCAGCACTAGTGGCTACGAGCAGTACTTC.

In its sample, this clone was seen a few times. V gene TRBV29-1 combines with J gene TRBJ2-1, with D possibly matching TRBD2 (7 bases). V lost 5 bases and J 2 bases, leaving 13 bases between the germline ends. Germline CDR1 and CDR2: SQVTM and ANQGSEA. The CDR3 totals 14 residues. The CDR3 is CSVNRGGPYNEQFF. CDR3 DNA: TGCAGCGTTAACCGCGGGGGCCCCTACAATGAGCAGTTCTTC.

This clone is a singleton in its sample. The chain combines TRBV5-1 with TRBJ1-6; TRBD1 is a possible D gene (5 bases). V was trimmed by 0 bases and J by 7 bases, leaving 14 bases between them. CDR1 SGHRS and CDR2 YFSETQ come from the germline V gene. The CDR3 totals 16 residues. The CDR3 DNA sequence: TGCGCCAGCAGCTTGGCCACCAGGGCAATAAATTCACCCCTCCACTTT. Protein: CASSLATRAINSPLHF.